This TCR beta chain was sequenced during a study of blood T cell repertoires in COVID-19. Whole-study context: Acute and convalescent COVID-19 specimens originated in the United States, Italy and Spain.

CDR1 MNHEY and CDR2 SMNVEV come from the germline V gene (reference sequence). Trimming shortened V by 4 bases and J by 0 bases, and 13 bases separated the two germline ends. The length of the CDR3 is 17 residues. Original processing methods: The authors estimated nucleated cell counts from reference gene primer amplification. Sequenced by immunoSEQ multiplex PCR; TCRdb stores in-frame clones only, minus some. V, J and clone size derive from that table, while D and trimming were established from the DNA sequence. The sample has around 250,000 clones; 65% to 85% are singletons. Material: peripheral blood. The V and J genes are TRBV27 and TRBJ1-6; the D gene is possibly TRBD1 (6 bases). This clonotype originated in an older man with acute or convalescent COVID-19. This CDR3 is CASSSRGFSSYNSPLHF. In DNA form, the CDR3 reads TGTGCCAGCAGTTCCAGGGGCTTCAGCTCCTATAATTCACCCCTCCACTTT.